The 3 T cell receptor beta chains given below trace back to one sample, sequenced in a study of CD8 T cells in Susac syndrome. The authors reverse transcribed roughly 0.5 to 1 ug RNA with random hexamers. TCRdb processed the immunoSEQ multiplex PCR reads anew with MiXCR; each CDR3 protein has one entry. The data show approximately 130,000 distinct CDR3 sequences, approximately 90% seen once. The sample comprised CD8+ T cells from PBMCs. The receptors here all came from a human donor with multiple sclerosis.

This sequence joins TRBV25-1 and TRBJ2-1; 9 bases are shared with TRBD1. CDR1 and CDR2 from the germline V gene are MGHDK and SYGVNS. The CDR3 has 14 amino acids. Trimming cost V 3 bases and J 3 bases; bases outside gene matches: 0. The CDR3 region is CASSEGQGYNEQFF. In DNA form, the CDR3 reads TGTGCCAGCAGTGAGGGACAGGGCTACAATGAGCAGTTCTTC.

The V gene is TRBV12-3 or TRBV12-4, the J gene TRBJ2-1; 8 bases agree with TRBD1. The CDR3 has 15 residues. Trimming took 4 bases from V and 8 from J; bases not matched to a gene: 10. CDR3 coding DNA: TGTGCCAGCAGTTCCCGACAGGGGCGACCCGATGAGCAGTTCTTC. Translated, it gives CASSSRQGRPDEQFF.

The CDR3 DNA is TGTGCCAGCAGCTCGGGGCCAAGCTCCTACAATGAGCAGTTCTTC. It encodes CASSSGPSSYNEQFF. The V and J genes are TRBV7-9 and TRBJ2-1, with D perhaps being TRBD1 or TRBD2 (5 bases each). Trimming pared 4 bases from V and 0 bases from J, leaving 10 bases between. This CDR3 comprises 15 residues. The germline gives CDR1 SEHNR, CDR2 FQNEAQ (reference sequence).